This is a list of T cell receptor beta chains from one sample in a study of immune cell composition in non-small cell lung cancer. Sequencing was performed with immunoSEQ multiplex PCR; in TCRdb, only in-frame clones are kept and a portion is missing. The table lists 2,500 to 3,000 clones, around 85% of them singletons. The sample also formed part of further work on CD4 T cells in lung cancer.

Sequences were obtained from lung tumor tissue. All receptors come from a human donor with non-small cell lung cancer. Both conserved end residues are part of each CDR3. A D gene is named only where the DNA matches it firmly. Clone size is given for some rows only: seen once, a few or many times, or a class if the clone is expanded.

V gene	D gene	CDR3 length	clone size	J gene	CDR3 protein	CDR3 DNA
TRBV9	TRBD1	15	NA	TRBJ1-2	CASSVGDRNTYGYTF	TGTGCCAGCAGCGTCGGGGACAGAAATACCTATGGCTACACCTTC
TRBV27	NA	15	NA	TRBJ2-5	CASSSDGWASETQYF	TGTGCCAGCAGTTCCGACGGCTGGGCTTCAGAGACCCAGTACTTC
TRBV5-1	NA	13	NA	TRBJ2-7	CASSFRTGYEQYF	TGCGCCAGCAGCTTTAGGACGGGGTACGAGCAGTACTTC
TRBV7-9	NA	12	NA	TRBJ1-1	CASSLDAGGAFF	TGTGCCAGCAGCTTAGATGCGGGTGGAGCTTTCTTT
TRBV7-2	TRBD1	15	NA	TRBJ1-4	CASSLRGPTNEKLFF	TGTGCCAGCAGCTTAAGGGGGCCAACTAATGAAAAACTGTTTTTT
TRBV29-1	TRBD1	13	NA	TRBJ1-1	CSVAGQGRLEAFF	TGCAGCGTAGCCGGACAGGGCCGTTTAGAGGCTTTCTTT
TRBV7-2	NA	16	NA	TRBJ2-7	CASSLVLWGDNNEQYF	TGTGCCAGCAGCTTAGTTCTCTGGGGGGATAACAACGAGCAGTACTTC
TRBV5-1	NA	14	NA	TRBJ2-1	CASPPCGMGNEQFF	TGCGCCAGTCCCCCTTGCGGGATGGGCAATGAGCAGTTCTTC
TRBV19	NA	14	NA	TRBJ2-7	CASSIVGGTYEQYF	TGTGCCAGTAGTATAGTAGGGGGAACCTACGAGCAGTACTTC
TRBV4-3	NA	15	NA	TRBJ1-2	CASSRRLALKNGYTF	TGCGCCAGCAGTCGTAGACTGGCCCTGAAGAATGGCTACACCTTC
TRBV4-1	TRBD1	15	few	TRBJ1-2	CASSQASTGDYGYTF	TGCGCCAGCAGCCAAGCTTCTACAGGGGACTATGGCTACACCTTC
TRBV4-2	NA	15	NA	TRBJ1-5	CASSQDRVSNQPQHF	TGTGCCAGCAGCCAAGATCGTGTCAGCAATCAGCCCCAGCATTTT
TRBV6-1	NA	16	NA	TRBJ2-6	CASREDRFSGANVLTF	TGTGCCAGCAGGGAAGACCGGTTCTCTGGGGCCAACGTCCTGACTTTC
TRBV5-6	NA	14	NA	TRBJ1-2	CASSLGVRGYGYTF	TGTGCCAGCAGCTTGGGGGTCAGGGGCTATGGCTACACCTTC
TRBV7-9	NA	15	once	TRBJ2-7	CASSSGGEKGYEQYF	TGTGCCAGCAGCTCTGGAGGGGAGAAGGGCTACGAGCAGTACTTC
TRBV13	NA	15	NA	TRBJ2-5	CASSLKGTGWETQYF	TGTGCCAGCAGCTTAAAGGGCACGGGGTGGGAGACCCAGTACTTC
TRBV11-2	NA	17	once	TRBJ2-1	CASSLGTTQYSYNEQFF	TGTGCCAGCAGCTTAGGGACTACCCAGTACTCCTACAATGAGCAGTTCTTC
TRBV5-8	NA	12	NA	TRBJ2-5	CASRERFETQYF	TGTGCCAGCAGGGAGCGTTTTGAGACCCAGTACTTC
TRBV4-3	TRBD2	17	few	TRBJ2-3	CASSQDQGLAGSDTQYF	TGCGCCAGCAGCCAAGATCAAGGACTAGCGGGGTCAGATACGCAGTATTTT
TRBV29-1	TRBD1	12	NA	TRBJ2-7	CSAGQGAGEQYF	TGCAGCGCTGGACAGGGGGCGGGCGAGCAGTACTTC
TRBV29-1	NA	14	NA	TRBJ1-1	CSVGGRLGNTEAFF	TGCAGCGTTGGCGGGCGTTTGGGGAACACTGAAGCTTTCTTT
TRBV10-3	NA	15	few	TRBJ2-5	CAISSGQSLQETQYF	TGTGCCATCAGCTCCGGACAGTCTCTCCAAGAGACCCAGTACTTC
TRBV10-3	NA	15	NA	TRBJ1-4	CAISEEVMGAEKLFF	TGTGCCATCAGCGAGGAGGTGATGGGAGCTGAAAAACTGTTTTTT
TRBV2	TRBD2	19	NA	TRBJ2-3	CASSEILLAGVHDTDTQYF	TGTGCCAGCAGTGAAATCCTGCTAGCGGGGGTCCACGACACAGATACGCAGTATTTT
TRBV19	NA	16	few	TRBJ2-7	CASSQLGGRASVEQYF	TGTGCCAGTAGCCAACTGGGAGGCCGAGCGTCGGTCGAGCAGTACTTC
TRBV25-1	NA	14	few	TRBJ2-5	CASSEEGRGETQYF	TGTGCCAGCAGTGAGGAAGGGAGGGGGGAGACCCAGTACTTC
TRBV27	TRBD1	14	large	TRBJ1-1	CASRVDRENTEAFF	TGTGCCAGCAGAGTGGACAGGGAGAACACTGAAGCTTTCTTT
TRBV6-5	NA	13	NA	TRBJ1-5	CASSYGSNQPQHF	TGTGCCAGCAGTTACGGCAGCAATCAGCCCCAGCATTTT
TRBV18	NA	12	once	TRBJ2-7	CASAQGTLEQYF	TGTGCCAGCGCGCAGGGGACGCTCGAGCAGTACTTC
TRBV27	NA	13	NA	TRBJ2-3	CASSRVGADTQYF	TGTGCCAGCAGCAGGGTCGGCGCAGATACGCAGTATTTT
TRBV29-1	TRBD1	13	NA	TRBJ2-7	CSVNGQGSYEQYF	TGCAGCGTGAATGGACAGGGCTCCTACGAGCAGTACTTC
TRBV5-1	NA	13	NA	TRBJ2-5	CASSYPGEETQYF	TGCGCCAGCAGCTATCCAGGGGAAGAGACCCAGTACTTC
TRBV9	TRBD2	16	NA	TRBJ2-2	CASSAPSGRAPGELFF	TGTGCCAGCAGCGCACCGAGCGGGAGGGCCCCCGGGGAGCTGTTTTTT
TRBV11-2	NA	16	NA	TRBJ2-2	CASTLWERLNTGELFF	TGTGCCAGCACCCTATGGGAGCGCTTGAACACCGGGGAGCTGTTTTTT
TRBV28	TRBD1	12	NA	TRBJ2-1	CASRETGGWQFF	TGTGCCAGCAGAGAGACAGGGGGGTGGCAGTTCTTC
TRBV18	TRBD1	13	NA	TRBJ1-1	CASSLQGATEAFF	TGTGCCAGCTCATTACAGGGGGCCACTGAAGCTTTCTTT
TRBV6-5	TRBD1	16	NA	TRBJ2-3	CASSYSQGPSTDTQYF	TGTGCCAGCAGTTACTCACAGGGGCCTAGCACAGATACGCAGTATTTT
TRBV11-2	NA	18	NA	TRBJ1-6	CASSPPARPSGYNSPLHF	TGTGCCAGCAGCCCTCCCGCGCGGCCCTCCGGTTATAATTCACCCCTCCACTTT
TRBV7-9	NA	12	large	TRBJ2-3	CASQGGTDTQYF	TGTGCCTCCCAGGGGGGAACAGATACGCAGTATTTT
TRBV9	NA	12	NA	TRBJ1-2	CASSPGVWGYTF	TGTGCCAGCAGCCCAGGGGTTTGGGGCTACACCTTC
TRBV5-5	TRBD2	15	NA	TRBJ2-5	CASSLGLVSRGTQYF	TGTGCCAGCAGCTTAGGACTAGTCTCGAGGGGGACCCAGTACTTC
TRBV6-5	TRBD2	15	NA	TRBJ2-5	CASSPARGGRETQYF	TGTGCCAGCAGCCCCGCGCGGGGGGGCCGTGAGACCCAGTACTTC
TRBV18	TRBD2	14	NA	TRBJ2-1	CASSPAGWEGEQFF	TGTGCCAGCTCACCTGCAGGGTGGGAGGGTGAGCAGTTCTTC
TRBV4-2	NA	16	NA	TRBJ2-7	CASSQDWAGAYNEQYF	TGTGCCAGCAGCCAAGATTGGGCGGGGGCTTACAACGAGCAGTACTTC
TRBV20-1	NA	11	NA	TRBJ2-1	CSAGLADEQFF	TGCAGTGCTGGGTTAGCCGATGAGCAGTTCTTC
TRBV5-1	NA	13	few	TRBJ1-1	CASSRQDNTEAFF	TGCGCCAGCAGCAGACAGGATAACACTGAAGCTTTCTTT
TRBV30	NA	13	NA	TRBJ2-7	CASAREKAYEQYF	TGTGCCTCCGCCAGGGAAAAGGCCTACGAGCAGTACTTC
TRBV5-1	TRBD1	17	NA	TRBJ1-5	CASSPGTGGFGNQPQHF	TGCGCCAGCAGCCCCGGGACAGGGGGTTTCGGCAATCAGCCCCAGCATTTT
TRBV27	TRBD2	14	NA	TRBJ2-1	CASSRLAVGGEQFF	TGTGCCAGCAGCCGACTAGCGGTTGGTGGTGAGCAGTTCTTC
TRBV12-5	NA	13	NA	TRBJ1-1	CASGLSNSPEAFF	TGTGCTAGTGGTTTGTCCAACAGCCCTGAAGCTTTCTTT
TRBV12-5	TRBD1	15	NA	TRBJ2-3	CASGPDRVFTDTQYF	TGTGCTAGTGGCCCCGACAGGGTGTTCACAGATACGCAGTATTTT
TRBV5-1	TRBD1	16	NA	TRBJ2-3	CASSQTGATYTDTQYF	TGCGCCAGCAGCCAGACAGGGGCGACCTACACAGATACGCAGTATTTT
TRBV6-1	NA	12	NA	TRBJ2-7	CASSVWRGEQYF	TGTGCCAGCAGTGTTTGGAGGGGCGAGCAGTACTTC
TRBV30	NA	11	NA	TRBJ1-2	CAWKRGYGYTF	TGTGCCTGGAAGAGAGGGTATGGCTACACCTTC
TRBV6-1	TRBD1	16	NA	TRBJ1-2	CASSGRQGALVYGYTF	TGTGCCAGCAGTGGACGACAGGGGGCGTTGGTCTATGGCTACACCTTC
TRBV9	TRBD2	16	NA	TRBJ2-3	CASSPTSGKLADTQYF	TGTGCCAGCAGTCCGACTAGCGGGAAATTGGCAGATACGCAGTATTTT
TRBV5-6	NA	15	NA	TRBJ2-6	CASSFGRAGANVLTF	TGTGCCAGCAGCTTCGGCAGGGCTGGGGCCAACGTCCTGACTTTC
TRBV2	TRBD2	13	NA	TRBJ2-5	CASSLAGGKTQYF	TGTGCCAGCAGTTTAGCGGGGGGGAAGACCCAGTACTTC
TRBV4-3	NA	14	NA	TRBJ1-2	CASSQVGSGRGYTF	TGCGCCAGCAGCCAAGTTGGGTCAGGGCGGGGCTACACCTTC